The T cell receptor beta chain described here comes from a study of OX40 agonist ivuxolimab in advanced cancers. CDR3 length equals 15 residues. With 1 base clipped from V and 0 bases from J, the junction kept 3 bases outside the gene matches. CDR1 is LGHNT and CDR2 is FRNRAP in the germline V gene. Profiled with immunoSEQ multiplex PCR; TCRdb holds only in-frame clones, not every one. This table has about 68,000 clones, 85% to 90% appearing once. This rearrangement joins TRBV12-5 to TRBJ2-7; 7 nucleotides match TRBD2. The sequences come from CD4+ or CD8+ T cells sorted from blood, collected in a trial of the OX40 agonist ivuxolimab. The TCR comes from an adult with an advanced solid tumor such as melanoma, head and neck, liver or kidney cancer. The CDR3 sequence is CASGLERGSSYEQYF. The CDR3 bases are TGTGCTAGTGGTTTGGAGCGGGGCAGCTCCTACGAGCAGTACTTC.